These 30 T cell receptor beta chains were sequenced from one sample in a study of blood T cells in healthy people across ages. The use of a sample-barcoded 5' primer and a J-beta primer mix characterized a second PCR of 7 to 11 cycles. Each CDR3 protein gets one entry after TCRdb re-called the 5' RACE reads with MiXCR. The sample shows hundreds of thousands of distinct CDR3 sequences, 40% to 50% of them seen only once. Sample: blood. These receptors all come from a man older than 75 in good health.

The chain is built from TRBV20-1 and TRBJ2-1; 7 nucleotides match TRBD2. Germline V CDR1 and CDR2: DFQATT, SNEGSKA (reference sequence). The J segment lost 9 bases and the V segment lost 6 bases, leaving 11 bases of the junction unmatched. This CDR3 region has 13 residues. DNA of the CDR3: TGCAGTGCCAAGCGGGAAGGCCGGGGTGAGCAGTTCTTC. Translation: CSAKREGRGEQFF.

This clonotype was observed a few times. V usage is TRBV9 and J usage is TRBJ2-1, with D possibly being TRBD1 or TRBD2 (5 bases each). The V end was cut by 4 bases, the J end by 0 bases, with 14 bases between. The germline V gene has CDR1 SGDLS and CDR2 YYNGEE. This CDR3 is 16 amino acids long. DNA for the CDR3: TGTGCCAGCAGCTTCGGGGCGATGAGCTCCTACAATGAGCAGTTCTTC. It specifies CASSFGAMSSYNEQFF.

This clonotype was detected ten times or more. The chain is built from TRBV29-1 and TRBJ2-7; tentative D call: TRBD2 (6 bases). There are 13 residues in the CDR3. Germline V CDR1 and CDR2: SQVTM, ANQGSEA. V gave up 3 bases and J gave up 5 bases, with 14 bases separating them. For the CDR3, the DNA is TGCAGCGTTGATTCGCGGGGAGGTAACGAGCAGTACTTC. Translation: CSVDSRGGNEQYF.

This clonotype has more than one count but fewer than ten. The chain employs TRBV3-1 and TRBJ2-3; TRBD2 agrees at 12 bases. CDR1 is LGHDT and CDR2 is YNNKEL in the germline V gene (reference sequence). This CDR3 is built from 15 residues. Trimming removed 8 bases from V and 3 bases from J; junction bases left unmatched: 6. CDR3 sequence: CASGLAGSWTDTQYF. As DNA, the CDR3 is TGTGCCAGCGGACTAGCGGGGTCATGGACAGATACGCAGTATTTT.

The chain links TRBV12-3 or TRBV12-4 to TRBJ2-7; TRBD1 matches at 10 bases. The CDR3 runs 16 residues. J was trimmed by 7 bases and V by 2 bases; bases with no gene match: 11. Written as DNA, the CDR3 is TGTGCCAGCAGTTTAAGGAGAGGGACAGGGGCCGGAGAGCAGTACTTC. Its translation is CASSLRRGTGAGEQYF.

V is TRBV20-1 and J is TRBJ1-5; 7 nucleotides align to TRBD1. The CDR3 is made up of 14 amino acids. Germline loops: CDR1 DFQATT, CDR2 SNEGSKA (reference sequence). The trim removed 6 bases at V and 0 bases at J, leaving 5 bases unmatched. The DNA for the CDR3 is TGCAGTGCAACCGGGACAGATAGCAATCAGCCCCAGCATTTT. It yields the protein CSATGTDSNQPQHF.

V gene TRBV18 combines with J gene TRBJ2-4; no reliable D call. The J call may be in error: the DNA end matches TRBJ2-5 better. The germline CDR1 and CDR2 sequences are KGHSH and LQKENI. CDR3 size: 12 residues. The CDR3 reads CASAGESGTQYF. CDR3 sequence (DNA): TGTGCCAGCGCTGGGGAATCGGGGACCCAGTACTTC.

The chain has TRBV5-6 and TRBJ2-6, with D perhaps matching TRBD2 (6 bases). This CDR3 has 16 amino acids. The germline CDR1 and CDR2 sequences are SGHDT and YYEEEE. V was pared by 5 bases and J by 2 bases, with 14 bases between. This CDR3 is CASRPDPGAGANVLTF. For the CDR3, the DNA is TGTGCCAGCAGGCCTGACCCGGGGGCTGGGGCCAACGTCCTGACTTTC. The full variable domain, in which reference TRBV5-6 and TRBJ2-6 provide the parts outside the CDR3, is DAGVTQSPTHLIKTRGQQVTLRCSPKSGHDTVSWYQQALGQGPQFIFQYYEEEERQRGNFPDRFSGHQFPNYSSELNVNALLLGDSALYLCASRPDPGAGANVLTFGAGSRLTVL.

The gene calls are TRBV6-1 and TRBJ2-3; 13 nucleotides match TRBD2. Trimming cost V 1 base and J 5 bases; bases outside gene matches: 3. Germline loops: CDR1 MNHNS, CDR2 SASEGT. The length of the CDR3 is 16 residues. This CDR3 reads CASSEGLAGGVDTQYF. The CDR3 DNA sequence: TGTGCCAGCAGTGAAGGACTAGCGGGGGGAGTAGATACGCAGTATTTT.

The chain carries TRBV7-8 and TRBJ2-7; the D is unclear. Germline loops: CDR1 SGHVS, CDR2 FQNEAQ. CDR3 length: 15 residues. Trimming took 4 bases from V and 0 from J, leaving 13 bases between them. CDR3 sequence: CASSSYTTASYEQYF. CDR3 nucleotides: TGTGCCAGCAGCTCCTATACGACCGCCTCCTACGAGCAGTACTTC.

This clonotype appeared a few times. The genes are TRBV7-8 and TRBJ1-5; perhaps TRBD1 as D (6 bases). Germline lookup yields CDR1 SGHVS and CDR2 FQNEAQ. The CDR3 is 16 amino acids. Deletions cut 5 bases from V and 7 bases from J, with 21 bases between. The CDR3 sequence: CASSRGGAARRQPQHF. The CDR3, as DNA: TGTGCCAGCAGCCGTGGGGGCGCGGCTCGGAGACAGCCCCAGCATTTT.

This chain's CDR3 is CASEVGGQETQYF. The DNA of the CDR3 is TGTGCCAGCGAAGTAGGGGGGCAAGAGACCCAGTACTTC. The chain uses TRBV2 and TRBJ2-5; D may be TRBD1 or TRBD2 (6 bases each). V lost 8 bases to trimming and J lost 2 bases, with 12 bases between them. The CDR3 is 13 amino acids. Germline values: CDR1 SNHLY, CDR2 FYNNEI.

J is TRBJ1-2 and V is TRBV11-1; D is unresolved. This CDR3 has 12 residues. Germline assignment: CDR1 SGHAT and CDR2 FQDESV (reference sequence). Trimming took off 3 bases at V and 5 bases at J, with 7 bases between the two ends. CDR3 sequence (DNA): TGTGCCAGCAGCTTGACGGAATATGGCTACACCTTC. Translated, it gives CASSLTEYGYTF.

The CDR3 bases are TGCGCCAGCGCCAGCGGGAGGGCCCGGGATGAGCAGTTCTTC. Encoded protein: CASASGRARDEQFF. V gene TRBV5-1 combines with J gene TRBJ2-1; 10 bases map to TRBD2. Looked up from germline, CDR1 is SGHRS and CDR2 is YFSETQ. Losses at the gene ends were 7 bases for V and 8 bases for J; bases not matched to a gene: 9. The CDR3 runs to 14 residues.

The V and J genes are TRBV20-1 and TRBJ2-5; 8 bases fit TRBD2. This CDR3 spans 15 amino acids. Germline V CDR1 and CDR2: DFQATT, SNEGSKA (reference sequence). V was pared by 3 bases and J by 7 bases, with 13 bases of the junction left unmatched. CDR3 residues: CSASTPGGDLRTQYF. For the CDR3, the DNA is TGCAGTGCTAGTACCCCGGGGGGGGACCTCAGGACCCAGTACTTC.

This chain joins TRBV6-4 and TRBJ2-4; no firm D call. Germline V gives CDR1 MRHNA, CDR2 SNTAGT. CDR3 length: 12 residues. With 5 bases removed from V and 13 bases from J, the gap between germline ends came to 15 bases. The CDR3 sequence: CASSINGDEQYF. CDR3 nucleotide sequence: TGTGCCAGCAGTATCAATGGCGATGAGCAGTACTTC.

The CDR3 nucleotides read TGCAGCGTTGCCCAAAATGGCTACACCTTC. This gives the protein CSVAQNGYTF. The genes are TRBV29-1 and TRBJ1-2; unclear D gene. CDR3 length: 10 residues. Germline-derived CDR1 and CDR2 are SQVTM and ANQGSEA. V was clipped by 4 bases and J by 6 bases, with 6 bases between them. The full variable domain, its missing parts supplied by reference TRBV29-1 and TRBJ1-2, is SAVISQKPSRDICQRGTSLTIQCQVDSQVTMMFWYRQQPGQSLTLIATANQGSEATYESGFVIDKFPISRPNLTFSTLTVSNMSPEDSSIYLCSVAQNGYTFGSGTRLTVV.

The chain has TRBV7-2 and TRBJ2-4; a possible D gene is TRBD1 (6 bases). The J call is uncertain, as TRBJ2-7 better fits the DNA end. Germline values: CDR1 SGHTA, CDR2 FQGNSA. The CDR3 loop spans 17 amino acids. CDR3 amino acids: CASSLAWQGHTPYEQYF. Written as DNA, the CDR3 is TGTGCCAGCAGCTTAGCGTGGCAGGGACACACCCCCTACGAGCAGTACTTC.

As for this clonotype: A read error may be the cause here, since a much bigger clone is one base away. The J gene is TRBJ2-5, the V gene TRBV29-1; 11 bases agree with TRBD2. Per germline, CDR1 SQVTM and CDR2 ANQGSEA. V gave up 6 bases and J gave up 11 bases; unmatched junction bases: 14. The CDR3 length is 14 residues. CDR3 nucleotides: TGCAGCGTCTTAGCGGGGGGGAGGAAGGATGAGCAGTACTTC. This encodes CSVLAGGRKDEQYF.

V and J are TRBV27 and TRBJ2-3, with 8 bases fitting TRBD1. The CDR3 is 16 residues long. V trimming: 11 bases; J trimming: 2 bases; junction bases outside the gene matches: 15. Looked up from germline, CDR1 is MNHEY and CDR2 is SMNVEV (reference sequence). DNA for the CDR3: TGTGCCCGCCTAAAAACCGGGACAGGCCTCACAGATACGCAGTATTTT. As protein: CARLKTGTGLTDTQYF.

This clonotype was seen a handful of times. The chain carries TRBV7-9 and TRBJ2-5, with D possibly being TRBD1 (7 bases). This CDR3 contains 14 residues. Germline CDR1 reads SEHNR; CDR2 reads FQNEAQ (reference sequence). V lost 7 bases to trimming and J lost 4 bases, with 16 bases between them. In nucleotides, the CDR3 is TGTGCCAGCAAATACGGGACAGCGGGAGAGACCCAGTACTTC. Amino acids: CASKYGTAGETQYF.

This chain joins TRBV7-9 and TRBJ2-7; 10 positions agree with TRBD1. The germline V gene encodes CDR1 SEHNR and CDR2 FQNEAQ (reference sequence). CDR3 length: 14 residues. Trimming at V came to 6 bases and at J to 0 bases, leaving 2 bases not matched to a gene. CDR3 sequence: CASSGTGVSYEQYF. As DNA, the CDR3 is TGTGCCAGCAGTGGGACAGGGGTCTCCTACGAGCAGTACTTC.

There are many counts of this clonotype. The genes are TRBV3-1 and TRBJ2-7; D may be TRBD1 (5 bases). The CDR3 consists of 15 residues. Germline CDR1 reads LGHDT; CDR2 reads YNNKEL (reference sequence). Trimming took off 0 bases at V and 2 bases at J, with 11 bases between the two ends. The CDR3, as DNA: TGTGCCAGCAGCCAAGATCTAGGGGCCACCTACGAGCAGTACTTC. It is translated as CASSQDLGATYEQYF.

In its sample, this clonotype was seen a few times. The chain is built from TRBV4-3 and TRBJ2-1; unclear D gene. The CDR3 runs to 18 residues. Trimming took off 0 bases at V and 0 bases at J, with 15 bases between the two ends. Per the germline V gene, CDR1 is LGHNA and CDR2 is YSLEER. The CDR3 here is CASSQDLVTPSSYNEQFF. The CDR3 DNA reads as TGCGCCAGCAGCCAAGATCTAGTTACTCCGAGCTCCTACAATGAGCAGTTCTTC.

On this clonotype itself: Germline is not matched at one junction end, which may reflect a read error. The chain employs TRBV7-9 and TRBJ2-7; 9 bases map to TRBD2. The CDR3 contains 15 residues. Per germline, CDR1 SEHNR and CDR2 FQNEAQ (reference sequence). The CDR3 reads CTSSLSGSNFGEQYF. The CDR3 nucleotides read TGTACCAGCAGTCTTAGCGGGAGCAACTTCGGCGAGCAGTACTTC.

V gene TRBV4-3 combines with J gene TRBJ1-2; D uncertain. V shed 0 bases and J shed 4 bases, with 12 bases lying between them. CDR3 length: 15 amino acids. CDR1 and CDR2 (germline): LGHNA, YSLEER. This CDR3 is CASSQDPNGAYGYTF. In nucleotides, the CDR3 is TGCGCCAGCAGCCAAGACCCCAACGGAGCCTATGGCTACACCTTC.

This clonotype was picked up many times. CDR3 DNA: TGTGCCAGCAGCCCGACGGGATCGGGGGATACGCAGTATTTT. Its protein product is CASSPTGSGDTQYF. The chain links TRBV7-9 to TRBJ2-3, with D possibly being TRBD2 (5 bases). The CDR3 covers 14 residues. V lost 5 bases and J lost 6, with 15 bases in between. CDR1 is SEHNR, CDR2 FQNEAQ, per germline (reference sequence).

CDR3 in DNA: TGTGCCAGCATGGCTACCCTAAGGGAGACCCAGTACTTC. Translated, it gives CASMATLRETQYF. This chain connects TRBV6-5 to TRBJ2-5; D uncertain. CDR1 and CDR2 (germline): MNHEY, SVGAGI. The CDR3 contains 13 residues. The V gene lost 7 bases and the J gene lost 5 bases, with 14 bases spanning the gap.

J is TRBJ2-3 and V is TRBV7-3, with TRBD1 matching over 8 bases. CDR1 and CDR2 from the germline V gene are SGHTA and FQGTGA. The junction had 11 bases not matched to a gene; V was cut back by 5 bases and J by 4 bases. This CDR3 comprises 16 residues. The CDR3 region has the DNA TGTGCCAGCAGCCCTCTCCCAGGGGGCGTTGCAGATACGCAGTATTTT. Translated, it gives CASSPLPGGVADTQYF.

The rearrangement links TRBV10-3 to TRBJ1-5; D is possibly TRBD1 (6 bases). CDR3 size: 12 residues. Germline CDR1 and CDR2: ENHRY and SYGVKD. V lost 9 bases, J lost 6 bases, and 12 bases lay in between. The CDR3 is CAIQGAGQPQHF. The CDR3 nucleotides are TGTGCCATACAGGGCGCTGGTCAGCCCCAGCATTTT.